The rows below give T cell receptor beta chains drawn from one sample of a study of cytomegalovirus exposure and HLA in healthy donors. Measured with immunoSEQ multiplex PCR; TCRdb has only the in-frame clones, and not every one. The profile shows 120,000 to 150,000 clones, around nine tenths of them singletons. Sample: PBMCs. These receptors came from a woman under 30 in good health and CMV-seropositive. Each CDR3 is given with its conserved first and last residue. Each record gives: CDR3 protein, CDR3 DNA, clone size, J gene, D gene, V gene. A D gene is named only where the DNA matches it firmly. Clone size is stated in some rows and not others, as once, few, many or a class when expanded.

CDR3 protein: CASSLDRSWAGNEQFF; CDR3 DNA: TGTGCCAGCAGCTTGGACCGTAGCTGGGCGGGAAATGAGCAGTTCTTC; clone size: -; J gene: TRBJ2-1; D gene: -; V gene: TRBV5-6
CDR3 protein: CASSSGTANQPQHF; CDR3 DNA: TGTGCCAGCAGCTCCGGGACAGCGAATCAGCCCCAGCATTTT; clone size: -; J gene: TRBJ1-5; D gene: TRBD1; V gene: TRBV2
CDR3 protein: CASSLDSGLAGETQYF; CDR3 DNA: TGTGCCAGCAGCTTAGATTCCGGACTAGCAGGGGAGACCCAGTACTTC; clone size: -; J gene: TRBJ2-5; D gene: TRBD2; V gene: TRBV11-2
CDR3 protein: CASSVASGGAKEDDTQYF; CDR3 DNA: TGTGCCAGCAGCGTAGCTAGCGGGGGGGCCAAGGAAGATGATACGCAGTATTTT; clone size: -; J gene: TRBJ2-3; D gene: TRBD2; V gene: TRBV9
CDR3 protein: CASSFRLAETTYEQYF; CDR3 DNA: TGTGCCAGCAGCTTCCGACTAGCGGAAACCACCTACGAGCAGTACTTC; clone size: -; J gene: TRBJ2-7; D gene: TRBD2; V gene: TRBV11-2
CDR3 protein: CASSHLSSGGRTWQYF; CDR3 DNA: TGTGCCAGCAGCCACTTATCTAGCGGGGGGCGAACATGGCAGTACTTC; clone size: -; J gene: TRBJ2-7; D gene: TRBD2; V gene: TRBV7-9
CDR3 protein: CASSQQGTSPPQHF; CDR3 DNA: TGTGCCAGCAGCCAACAGGGGACTTCGCCGCCCCAGCATTTT; clone size: -; J gene: TRBJ1-5; D gene: TRBD1; V gene: TRBV28
CDR3 protein: CASSLDYLSYEQYF; CDR3 DNA: TGTGCCAGCAGCTTAGATTATTTGTCCTACGAGCAGTACTTC; clone size: -; J gene: TRBJ2-7; D gene: -; V gene: TRBV11-2
CDR3 protein: CASSQVGEHNEQFF; CDR3 DNA: TGTGCCAGCAGCCAGGTGGGAGAGCACAATGAGCAGTTCTTC; clone size: -; J gene: TRBJ2-1; D gene: -; V gene: TRBV11-2
CDR3 protein: CAWKARVNTGELFF; CDR3 DNA: TGTGCCTGGAAGGCCAGGGTTAACACCGGGGAGCTGTTTTTT; clone size: few; J gene: TRBJ2-2; D gene: -; V gene: TRBV30
CDR3 protein: CAWSLGRNSPLHF; CDR3 DNA: TGTGCCTGGAGTTTGGGGAGGAATTCACCCCTCCACTTT; clone size: -; J gene: TRBJ1-6; D gene: -; V gene: TRBV30
CDR3 protein: CASTEGTSGFGTEAFF; CDR3 DNA: TGCGCCAGCACCGAAGGGACTAGTGGTTTTGGCACTGAAGCTTTCTTT; clone size: -; J gene: TRBJ1-1; D gene: -; V gene: TRBV5-1
CDR3 protein: CASSFDRTNEQFF; CDR3 DNA: TGTGCCAGCAGCTTCGACAGAACCAATGAGCAGTTCTTC; clone size: -; J gene: TRBJ2-1; D gene: -; V gene: TRBV11-2
CDR3 protein: CASQYSSSGGGETQYF; CDR3 DNA: TGTGCCAGTCAATACTCTTCTAGCGGGGGCGGGGAGACCCAGTACTTC; clone size: -; J gene: TRBJ2-5; D gene: TRBD2; V gene: TRBV27
CDR3 protein: CASSHEGAGSAKNIQYF; CDR3 DNA: TGCGCCAGCAGCCACGAGGGGGCCGGTTCGGCCAAAAACATTCAGTACTTC; clone size: once; J gene: TRBJ2-4; D gene: TRBD1; V gene: TRBV4-1
CDR3 protein: CASQSLDRGLGDTQYF; CDR3 DNA: TGTGCCAGCCAATCCCTCGACAGGGGGCTGGGAGATACGCAGTATTTT; clone size: -; J gene: TRBJ2-3; D gene: TRBD1; V gene: TRBV9
CDR3 protein: CASSQGSNTGELFF; CDR3 DNA: TGCGCCAGCAGTCAGGGGAGTAACACCGGGGAGCTGTTTTTT; clone size: -; J gene: TRBJ2-2; D gene: -; V gene: TRBV5-1
CDR3 protein: CASSSPLYEQYF; CDR3 DNA: TGTGCCAGCAGCTCCCCCCTCTACGAGCAGTACTTC; clone size: once; J gene: TRBJ2-7; D gene: -; V gene: TRBV7-6
CDR3 protein: CASSYSRQGTQPQHF; CDR3 DNA: TGTGCCAGCAGTTACTCTCGGCAGGGTACTCAGCCCCAGCATTTT; clone size: -; J gene: TRBJ1-5; D gene: -; V gene: TRBV6-5
CDR3 protein: CASSLRDRGTYGYTF; CDR3 DNA: TGTGCCAGCAGTTTAAGGGACAGGGGGACCTATGGCTACACCTTC; clone size: few; J gene: TRBJ1-2; D gene: TRBD1; V gene: TRBV28
CDR3 protein: CASSSQGNEQYF; CDR3 DNA: TGTGCCAGCAGCTCCCAGGGTAACGAGCAGTACTTC; clone size: -; J gene: TRBJ2-7; D gene: -; V gene: TRBV7-2
CDR3 protein: CASSPQGINTEAFF; CDR3 DNA: TGTGCCAGCAGCCCCCAGGGAATTAACACTGAAGCTTTCTTT; clone size: -; J gene: TRBJ1-1; D gene: -; V gene: TRBV4-2
CDR3 protein: CASSPSPATGTEAFF; CDR3 DNA: TGTGCCAGCTCACCAAGTCCTGCGACGGGCACTGAAGCTTTCTTT; clone size: -; J gene: TRBJ1-1; D gene: -; V gene: TRBV18
CDR3 protein: CASSLGGASPHQPQHF; CDR3 DNA: TGTGCCAGCAGCTTGGGAGGGGCTTCCCCTCATCAGCCCCAGCATTTT; clone size: -; J gene: TRBJ1-5; D gene: -; V gene: TRBV7-9
CDR3 protein: CASSLEWRSQGDAYNEQFF; CDR3 DNA: TGTGCCAGCAGCTTGGAATGGAGATCGCAGGGGGATGCCTACAATGAGCAGTTCTTC; clone size: -; J gene: TRBJ2-1; D gene: TRBD1; V gene: TRBV5-6
CDR3 protein: CASMRRGGNTGELFF; CDR3 DNA: TGTGCCAGCATGCGACGGGGGGGCAACACCGGGGAGCTGTTTTTT; clone size: -; J gene: TRBJ2-2; D gene: TRBD2; V gene: TRBV28
CDR3 protein: CASSRSGGTNEKLFF; CDR3 DNA: TGTGCCAGCTCACGTTCAGGGGGAACTAATGAAAAACTGTTTTTT; clone size: -; J gene: TRBJ1-4; D gene: TRBD1; V gene: TRBV18
CDR3 protein: CASRGQGGNQPQHF; CDR3 DNA: TGTGCCAGCAGGGGACAGGGGGGCAATCAGCCCCAGCATTTT; clone size: few; J gene: TRBJ1-5; D gene: TRBD1; V gene: TRBV28
CDR3 protein: CASSRQGIEGNSPLHF; CDR3 DNA: TGTGCCAGCAGCCGACAGGGGATAGAGGGTAATTCACCCCTCCACTTT; clone size: few; J gene: TRBJ1-6; D gene: TRBD1; V gene: TRBV4-2
CDR3 protein: CASSSVYSGNTIYF; CDR3 DNA: TGTGCCAGCAGCTCCGTGTACTCTGGAAACACCATATATTTT; clone size: -; J gene: TRBJ1-3; D gene: -; V gene: TRBV7-9
CDR3 protein: CASSLYNADTEAFF; CDR3 DNA: TGTGCCAGCAGCTTGTATAATGCGGACACTGAAGCTTTCTTT; clone size: -; J gene: TRBJ1-1; D gene: -; V gene: TRBV5-4
CDR3 protein: CASSYPGAGGYTF; CDR3 DNA: TGTGCCAGCAGTTACCCAGGGGCCGGTGGCTACACCTTC; clone size: once; J gene: TRBJ1-2; D gene: -; V gene: TRBV6-5
CDR3 protein: CASSQWGTAGAVEQYF; CDR3 DNA: TGCGCCAGCAGTCAATGGGGGACAGCAGGGGCAGTCGAGCAGTACTTC; clone size: -; J gene: TRBJ2-7; D gene: TRBD1; V gene: TRBV23-1
CDR3 protein: CASRGTGNEQFF; CDR3 DNA: TGTGCCAGCAGGGGGACAGGCAATGAGCAGTTCTTC; clone size: -; J gene: TRBJ2-1; D gene: TRBD1; V gene: TRBV6-5
CDR3 protein: CSGGLVGGTGELFF; CDR3 DNA: TGCAGCGGCGGACTAGTGGGAGGTACCGGGGAGCTGTTTTTT; clone size: -; J gene: TRBJ2-2; D gene: TRBD2; V gene: TRBV29-1
CDR3 protein: CASSLAGDGYTF; CDR3 DNA: TGTGCCAGCAGTTTAGCCGGGGATGGCTACACCTTC; clone size: few; J gene: TRBJ1-2; D gene: -; V gene: TRBV27
CDR3 protein: CASSPRTGGGTDTQYF; CDR3 DNA: TGTGCCAGCAGCCCGCGGACAGGGGGCGGCACAGATACGCAGTATTTT; clone size: -; J gene: TRBJ2-3; D gene: TRBD1; V gene: TRBV7-8
CDR3 protein: CASSFLTGELFF; CDR3 DNA: TGTGCCAGCAGCTTCCTGACCGGGGAGCTGTTTTTT; clone size: -; J gene: TRBJ2-2; D gene: -; V gene: TRBV11-3
CDR3 protein: CASSSTGPQYF; CDR3 DNA: TGTGCCAGCAGTTCGACAGGGCCCCAGTACTTC; clone size: many; J gene: TRBJ2-7; D gene: TRBD1; V gene: TRBV28
CDR3 protein: CATSRQGDQPQHF; CDR3 DNA: TGTGCCACCTCCAGACAGGGGGATCAGCCCCAGCATTTT; clone size: -; J gene: TRBJ1-5; D gene: TRBD1; V gene: TRBV15
CDR3 protein: CSAPPSGTDTQYF; CDR3 DNA: TGCAGCGCCCCCCCTTCGGGCACAGATACGCAGTATTTT; clone size: -; J gene: TRBJ2-3; D gene: -; V gene: TRBV29-1
CDR3 protein: CASRSTGGTEAFF; CDR3 DNA: TGCGCCAGCAGGTCGACAGGGGGCACTGAAGCTTTCTTT; clone size: -; J gene: TRBJ1-1; D gene: TRBD1; V gene: TRBV4-3
CDR3 protein: CASSPGQGYEQYF; CDR3 DNA: TGTGCCAGCAGTCCGGGCCAGGGATACGAGCAGTACTTC; clone size: -; J gene: TRBJ2-7; D gene: -; V gene: TRBV7-3
CDR3 protein: CAWSVGGTGGSQPQHF; CDR3 DNA: TGTGCCTGGAGTGTAGGAGGGACAGGGGGAAGTCAGCCCCAGCATTTT; clone size: -; J gene: TRBJ1-5; D gene: TRBD1; V gene: TRBV30
CDR3 protein: CASSEGPNQPQHF; CDR3 DNA: TGTGCCAGCAGTGAGGGGCCCAATCAGCCCCAGCATTTT; clone size: once; J gene: TRBJ1-5; D gene: -; V gene: TRBV2
CDR3 protein: CASSLMTDSPLHF; CDR3 DNA: TGTGCCAGCAGCCTAATGACAGATTCACCCCTCCACTTT; clone size: -; J gene: TRBJ1-6; D gene: -; V gene: TRBV14
CDR3 protein: CASSTGQGSVGGYTF; CDR3 DNA: TGTGCCAGCAGCACGGGACAGGGGAGTGTAGGTGGCTACACCTTC; clone size: -; J gene: TRBJ1-2; D gene: TRBD1; V gene: TRBV9
CDR3 protein: CACGDTQYF; CDR3 DNA: TGTGCCTGCGGAGATACGCAGTATTTT; clone size: -; J gene: TRBJ2-3; D gene: -; V gene: TRBV30
CDR3 protein: CASSEAAANEKLFF; CDR3 DNA: TGTGCCAGCAGTGAAGCGGCAGCTAATGAAAAACTGTTTTTT; clone size: -; J gene: TRBJ1-4; D gene: -; V gene: TRBV2